The 15 T cell receptor beta chains given below trace back to one sample, sequenced in a study of technical replicates of blood from a few donors. Using immunoSEQ multiplex PCR, the repertoire was profiled, and TCRdb retains in-frame clones only, with some absent. The table lists approximately 79,000 clones, 90% to 95% of them singletons. Material for sequencing was T cells isolated from PBMCs. The receptors originated from a human donor in good health.

The V gene is TRBV7-3, the J gene TRBJ2-3, with D perhaps matching TRBD2 (6 bases). Germline CDR1 is SGHTA and CDR2 is FQGTGA. The V end was cut by 6 bases, the J end by 6 bases, with 16 bases between. CDR3 length: 14 amino acids. The CDR3 loop reads CASSNSGWGDTQYF. In DNA form, the CDR3 reads TGTGCCAGCAGTAATAGCGGATGGGGGGATACGCAGTATTTT.

The chain joins TRBV12-5 to TRBJ2-7; 10 positions match TRBD2. The CDR3 is 17 residues long. Germline V CDR1 and CDR2: LGHNT, FRNRAP. With 0 bases clipped from V and 4 bases from J, the junction kept 9 bases outside the gene matches. CDR3: CASGLVASGSSTYEQYF. CDR3 DNA: TGTGCTAGTGGTTTGGTAGCTAGCGGGAGTTCTACGTACGAGCAGTACTTC.

V is TRBV14 and J is TRBJ2-7; D remains ambiguous. V was pared by 4 bases and J by 1 base, with 11 bases between. The CDR3 has 14 amino acids. Looked up from germline, CDR1 is SGHDN and CDR2 is FVKESK. The CDR3 DNA follows: TGTGCCAGCAGCCGCGGTTACCGTTCCTACGAGCAGTACTTC. It codes for CASSRGYRSYEQYF.

The chain couples TRBV5-4 to TRBJ2-1, with TRBD2 matching over 7 bases. V lost 3 bases and J lost 0; bases outside the gene matches: 9. The germline gives CDR1 SGHNT, CDR2 YYREEE (reference sequence). This CDR3 comprises 17 residues. The CDR3 DNA follows: TGTGCCAGCAGCTCAAGTGAAAGCGGGGTCTCCTACAATGAGCAGTTCTTC. Its protein is CASSSSESGVSYNEQFF.

The chain links TRBV9 to TRBJ2-1, with D tentatively TRBD2 (5 bases). The CDR3 extends over 14 amino acids. Trimming removed 0 bases at V and 4 bases at J, with 8 bases between. Germline V lookup: CDR1 SGDLS, CDR2 YYNGEE. The CDR3 spells CASSVEAGYNEQFF. The CDR3 region has the DNA TGTGCCAGCAGCGTAGAGGCGGGTTACAATGAGCAGTTCTTC.

The chain is built from TRBV9 and TRBJ2-3; 11 nucleotides agree with TRBD2. Germline loops: CDR1 SGDLS, CDR2 YYNGEE. J gave up 0 bases and V 5 bases, and 5 bases lay outside the gene matches. The length of the CDR3 is 16 residues. This chain's CDR3 is CASSRLAGSSTDTQYF. The CDR3 DNA is TGTGCCAGCAGTAGACTAGCGGGATCGAGCACAGATACGCAGTATTTT.

The chain combines TRBV4-1 with TRBJ2-5; TRBD2 aligns across 7 bases. Looked up from germline, CDR1 is MGHRA and CDR2 is YSYEKL. CDR3 length equals 16 residues. V was pared by 0 bases and J by 5 bases, with 9 bases of the junction left unmatched. The CDR3 nucleotides read TGCGCCAGCAGCCAAGATCGGGCGGGAGTAGAGGAGACCCAGTACTTC. Translating gives CASSQDRAGVEETQYF.

V and J are TRBV5-4 and TRBJ2-7; D is unresolved. CDR1 SGHNT and CDR2 YYREEE come from the germline V gene (reference sequence). With 1 base removed from V and 4 bases from J, the gap between germline ends came to 9 bases. The CDR3 totals 13 residues. CDR3 in DNA: TGTGCCAGCAGCTTGATGGGCCCGTACGAGCAGTACTTC. Protein product: CASSLMGPYEQYF.

The chain uses TRBV11-3 and TRBJ2-1, with 12 bases fitting TRBD2. Germline CDR1 SGHNT, CDR2 YENEEA. The V segment lost 9 bases and the J segment 6 bases; nucleotides outside the gene matches: 6. This CDR3 has 14 residues. The CDR3 loop reads CASRLAGGTNEQFF. In nucleotides, the CDR3 is TGTGCCAGTCGTCTAGCGGGAGGGACCAATGAGCAGTTCTTC.

The gene calls are TRBV6-5 and TRBJ2-1; 9 bases are shared with TRBD2. From germline, CDR1 is MNHEY and CDR2 SVGAGI. The CDR3 consists of 15 residues. After removal of 5 bases from V and 3 bases from J, the junction contained 5 bases not matched to a gene. CDR3 in amino acids: CASSKVAGDYNEQFF. In DNA form, the CDR3 reads TGTGCCAGCAGTAAAGTAGCGGGAGACTACAATGAGCAGTTCTTC.

This chain connects TRBV11-3 to TRBJ2-3, with TRBD1 matching over 9 bases. CDR3 size: 15 residues. Trimming removed 1 base from V and 4 bases from J; junction bases left unmatched: 3. The V gene's germline CDR1 is SGHNT and CDR2 YENEEA. The CDR3 spells CASSLGGTGPDTQYF. CDR3 nucleotide sequence: TGTGCCAGCAGCTTAGGGGGGACAGGGCCAGATACGCAGTATTTT. Drawing the rest from reference TRBV11-3 and TRBJ2-3, the complete variable domain is EAGVVQSPRYKIIEKKQPVAFWCNPISGHNTLYWYLQNLGQGPELLIRYENEEAVDDSQLPKDRFSAERLKGVDSTLKIQPAELGDSAVYLCASSLGGTGPDTQYFGPGTRLTVL.

The chain uses TRBV6-5 and TRBJ2-3; 11 bases map to TRBD2. The CDR3 loop spans 15 amino acids. Germline values: CDR1 MNHEY, CDR2 SVGAGI. The J segment lost 4 bases and the V segment lost 5 bases, leaving 5 bases of the junction unmatched. Here the CDR3 DNA reads TGTGCCAGCAGTCTGACTAGCGGGACAGCAGATACGCAGTATTTT. Encoded protein: CASSLTSGTADTQYF.

This chain connects TRBV19 to TRBJ2-7; TRBD2 matches at 7 bases. V lost 5 bases to trimming and J lost 6 bases; unmatched junction nucleotides: 7. The germline gives CDR1 LNHDA, CDR2 SQIVND (reference sequence). The CDR3 is 13 amino acids. CDR3 sequence (DNA): TGTGCCAGTAGTTATAGCGGGTTTGGCGAGCAGTACTTC. Translated: CASSYSGFGEQYF.

The CDR3: CAWSRGGSGNTIYF. The CDR3 DNA reads TGTGCCTGGAGTCGCGGCGGCTCTGGAAACACCATATATTTT. The chain couples TRBV30 to TRBJ1-3; no reliable D call. Trimming pared 2 bases from V and 0 bases from J, leaving 8 bases between. CDR3 length: 14 residues. Germline values: CDR1 GTSNPN, CDR2 SVGIG (reference sequence).

This sequence joins TRBV30 and TRBJ2-2; 13 nucleotides line up with TRBD2. Unmatched junction bases numbered 8, after V lost 1 base and J lost 6 bases. Per the germline V gene, CDR1 is GTSNPN and CDR2 is SVGIG (reference sequence). The CDR3 spans 17 residues. Written as DNA, the CDR3 is TGTGCCTGGAGTGGGCGGACTAGCGGGAGAATCGCCGGGGAGCTGTTTTTT. As protein: CAWSGRTSGRIAGELFF.